One and the same sample provided the 29 T cell receptor beta chains below, sequenced in a study of blood T cell repertoires in COVID-19. Using immunoSEQ multiplex PCR, the repertoire was profiled, and TCRdb retains in-frame clones only, with some absent. This sample carries 50,000 to 65,000 clones, around 85% of them seen once, and the ten largest clones take about 16%. Sequencing was carried out using peripheral blood. These receptors all stem from a human donor in a cohort sampled during active COVID-19.

The V gene is TRBV7-9, the J gene TRBJ1-5; possible D gene TRBD1, 5 bases. Germline values: CDR1 SEHNR, CDR2 FQNEAQ (reference sequence). The CDR3 length is 13 residues. Deletions cut 0 bases from V and 6 bases from J, with 6 bases between. Written as DNA, the CDR3 is TGTGCCAGCAGCTTAGCGCAGGGTCAGCCCCAGCATTTT. Amino acids: CASSLAQGQPQHF.

The J gene is TRBJ2-1, the V gene TRBV15; 12 bases map to TRBD2. V gave up 5 bases and J gave up 7 bases; unmatched junction bases: 9. The germline CDR1 and CDR2 sequences are LNHNV and YYDKDF (reference sequence). The CDR3 consists of 16 residues. The CDR3 reads CATSLAGGLLWNEQFF. In DNA, the CDR3 is TGTGCCACCAGCCTAGCGGGGGGGCTATTGTGGAATGAGCAGTTCTTC.

This sequence joins TRBV7-2 and TRBJ2-7; 8 bases map to TRBD1. This CDR3 is 14 amino acids long. Germline V gene lookup returns CDR1 SGHTA and CDR2 FQGNSA. V lost 2 bases, J lost 3 bases, and 3 bases stayed unmatched. The CDR3 nucleotides read TGTGCCAGCAGCTTAACAGGGGGACTCTACGAGCAGTACTTC. It translates to CASSLTGGLYEQYF. Full variable domain (remainder filled in from reference TRBV7-2 and TRBJ2-7): GAGVSQSPSNKVTEKGKDVELRCDPISGHTALYWYRQSLGQGLEFLIYFQGNSAPDKSGLPSDRFSAERTGGSVSTLTIQRTQQEDSAVYLCASSLTGGLYEQYFGPGTRLTVT.

V usage is TRBV19 and J usage is TRBJ1-2; D is perhaps TRBD1 (5 bases). V shed 5 bases and J shed 7 bases, with 14 bases lying between them. Germline V gene lookup returns CDR1 LNHDA and CDR2 SQIVND (reference sequence). The length of the CDR3 is 13 residues. The CDR3 loop is CASSPDTGGGYTF. In DNA, the CDR3 is TGTGCCAGTAGTCCGGACACCGGCGGTGGCTACACCTTC. The full variable domain, its missing parts supplied by reference TRBV19 and TRBJ1-2, is DGGITQSPKYLFRKEGQNVTLSCEQNLNHDAMYWYRQDPGQGLRLIYYSQIVNDFQKGDIAEGYSVSREKKESFPLTVTSAQKNPTAFYLCASSPDTGGGYTFGSGTRLTVV.

This sequence joins TRBV28 and TRBJ1-3, with D uncertain. The CDR3 is 14 amino acids. Germline CDR1 MDHEN, CDR2 SYDVKM. The V end lost 4 bases, the J end lost 0 bases, and 7 bases lay between the germline ends. The chain's CDR3 is CASSSEVSGNTIYF. Here the CDR3 DNA reads TGTGCCAGCAGTTCGGAGGTCTCTGGAAACACCATATATTTT. The complete variable domain, with remaining parts taken from reference TRBV28 and TRBJ1-3, reads DVKVTQSSRYLVKRTGEKVFLECVQDMDHENMFWYRQDPGLGLRLIYFSYDVKMKEKGDIPEGYSVSREKKERFSLILESASTNQTSMYLCASSSEVSGNTIYFGEGSWLTVV.

This sequence joins TRBV27 and TRBJ2-2; perhaps TRBD1 as D (6 bases). CDR1 is MNHEY, CDR2 SMNVEV, per germline (reference sequence). This CDR3 comprises 17 residues. V shed 5 bases and J shed 0 bases, with 16 bases lying between them. This chain's CDR3 is CASSPLDSGANTGELFF. The CDR3 region has the DNA TGTGCCAGCAGTCCCCTGGACAGTGGGGCGAACACCGGGGAGCTGTTTTTT.

The chain recombines TRBV15 with TRBJ2-5; 11 nucleotides line up with TRBD2. Germline CDR1 and CDR2: LNHNV and YYDKDF (reference sequence). J was trimmed by 2 bases and V by 1 base; bases with no gene match: 6. The CDR3 has 17 residues. The CDR3 loop is CATSRGSLAGGQETQYF. The CDR3 DNA reads as TGTGCCACCAGCAGAGGTTCGCTAGCGGGAGGACAAGAGACCCAGTACTTC.

This rearrangement joins TRBV5-1 to TRBJ2-7; 9 bases line up with TRBD1. The J segment lost 0 bases and the V segment lost 5 bases, leaving 6 bases of the junction unmatched. The CDR3 contains 15 residues. Looked up from germline, CDR1 is SGHRS and CDR2 is YFSETQ. The CDR3: CASSRTGDPSYEQYF. DNA for the CDR3: TGCGCCAGCAGTCGGACAGGGGACCCCTCCTACGAGCAGTACTTC.

J is TRBJ1-5 and V is TRBV30, with TRBD1 as a possible D gene (5 bases). The germline V gene encodes CDR1 GTSNPN and CDR2 SVGIG (reference sequence). This CDR3 has 12 residues. Trimming stripped 3 bases from V and 6 bases from J, with 9 bases between. CDR3 nucleotide sequence: TGTGCCTGGAGCCTGGGGGGTCAGCCCCAGCATTTT. Its protein product is CAWSLGGQPQHF. The full variable domain, with the rest looked up from reference TRBV30 and TRBJ1-5, is SQTIHQWPATLVQPVGSPLSLECTVEGTSNPNLYWYRQAAGRGLQLLFYSVGIGQISSEVPQNLSASRPQDRQFILSSKKLLLSDSGFYLCAWSLGGQPQHFGDGTRLSIL.

The CDR3: CASSGQSSYEQYF. CDR3 DNA: TGTGCCAGCAGCGGACAGAGCTCCTACGAGCAGTACTTC. The genes are TRBV9 and TRBJ2-7; D may be TRBD1 (5 bases). Deletions cut 3 bases from V and 0 bases from J, with 7 bases between. CDR1 and CDR2 (germline): SGDLS, YYNGEE. This CDR3 is 13 amino acids long.

This clone occurred once. The chain carries TRBV29-1 and TRBJ1-1; D might be TRBD1 (6 bases). Germline loops: CDR1 SQVTM, CDR2 ANQGSEA. V was cut by 2 bases and J by 10 bases, with 11 bases left in between. The CDR3 covers 11 residues. In DNA, the CDR3 is TGCAGCGTTGAAACTTGGGGGCTAGCTTTCTTT. Translation: CSVETWGLAFF. The full variable domain, rest sourced from reference TRBV29-1 and TRBJ1-1, is SAVISQKPSRDICQRGTSLTIQCQVDSQVTMMFWYRQQPGQSLTLIATANQGSEATYESGFVIDKFPISRPNLTFSTLTVSNMSPEDSSIYLCSVETWGLAFFGQGTRLTVV.

V usage is TRBV7-2 and J usage is TRBJ2-7; the match to TRBD1 covers 7 bases. CDR3 length: 14 residues. V lost 5 bases and J lost 5; bases outside the gene matches: 9. Germline V gene lookup returns CDR1 SGHTA and CDR2 FQGNSA. In nucleotides, the CDR3 is TGTGCCAGCAGCCGTACGACAGGGTCCAACGAGCAGTACTTC. The encoded protein is CASSRTTGSNEQYF.

This clone was recorded only once. The V call is TRBV6-6, the J call TRBJ1-4; TRBD1 matches 8 bases. The CDR3 is 17 amino acids. J gave up 1 base and V 5 bases, and 9 bases lay outside the gene matches. Germline CDR1 and CDR2: MNHNY and SVGAGI (reference sequence). CDR3: CASSRRQGQGTNEKLFF. CDR3 DNA sequence: TGTGCCAGCAGTCGGCGACAGGGGCAAGGAACTAATGAAAAACTGTTTTTT.

The sample holds a few counts of this clone. The genes are TRBV7-3 and TRBJ2-1; weak D call: TRBD1 (6 bases). CDR1 and CDR2 (germline): SGHTA, FQGTGA. The CDR3 spans 14 residues. V lost 1 base, J lost 9 bases, and 13 bases lay in between. CDR3 protein: CASSLNAGEVEQFF. In DNA, the CDR3 is TGTGCCAGCAGCTTAAACGCAGGGGAAGTTGAGCAGTTCTTC.

Only one count was recorded for this clone. This sequence joins TRBV5-8 and TRBJ1-5; maybe TRBD1 (5 bases). Trimming took off 0 bases at V and 1 base at J, with 8 bases between the two ends. CDR3 length: 15 amino acids. Germline CDR1 and CDR2: SGHTS and YDEGEE. For the CDR3, the DNA is TGTGCCAGCAGCTTGGAGGGGATCAGCAATCAGCCCCAGCATTTT. Translated, it gives CASSLEGISNQPQHF. The full variable domain, completed using reference TRBV5-8 and TRBJ1-5, is EAGVTQSPTHLIKTRGQQATLRCSPISGHTSVYWYQQALGLGLQFLLWYDEGEERNRGNFPPRFSGRQFPNYSSELNVNALELEDSALYLCASSLEGISNQPQHFGDGTRLSIL.

The CDR3: CASSTSGGVYYGYTF. CDR3 DNA sequence: TGTGCCAGTAGTACCTCGGGGGGCGTCTACTATGGCTACACCTTC. The chain links TRBV19 to TRBJ1-2; possible D gene TRBD1, 6 bases. CDR3 length: 15 residues. Germline V gene lookup returns CDR1 LNHDA and CDR2 SQIVND (reference sequence). The V and J ends lost 4 bases and 3 bases respectively, with 15 bases between them.

The chain joins TRBV7-6 to TRBJ2-1, with 7 bases matching TRBD1. CDR3 length: 15 residues. With 3 bases clipped from V and 3 bases from J, the junction kept 5 bases outside the gene matches. Per the germline V gene, CDR1 is SGHVS and CDR2 is FNYEAQ. The CDR3 is CASSFGQVNYNEQFF. Here the CDR3 DNA reads TGTGCCAGCAGCTTTGGACAGGTCAACTACAATGAGCAGTTCTTC. The whole variable domain, remainder taken from reference TRBV7-6 and TRBJ2-1, is GAGVSQSPRYKVTKRGQDVALRCDPISGHVSLYWYRQALGQGPEFLTYFNYEAQQDKSGLPNDRFSAERPEGSISTLTIQRTEQRDSAMYRCASSFGQVNYNEQFFGPGTRLTVL.

The V gene is TRBV12-3 or TRBV12-4, the J gene TRBJ1-2; D call uncertain. CDR3 length equals 13 residues. The ends were cut back, 2 bases at V and 4 bases at J, with 8 bases in the middle. CDR3 residues: CASSLTAGYGYTF. The DNA for the CDR3 is TGTGCCAGCAGTTTAACGGCAGGCTATGGCTACACCTTC.

This CDR3 reads CASSPGLAGDGQETQYF. In DNA form, the CDR3 reads TGTGCCAGCAGTCCGGGACTAGCGGGAGATGGCCAAGAGACCCAGTACTTC. The chain carries TRBV25-1 and TRBJ2-5; TRBD2 aligns across 14 bases. This CDR3 is 17 amino acids long. Germline V gives CDR1 MGHDK, CDR2 SYGVNS. With V trimmed by 5 bases and J by 1 base, 6 bases remained unmatched.

V is TRBV18 and J is TRBJ1-5; TRBD1 agrees at 7 bases. Germline V CDR1 and CDR2: KGHSH, LQKENI. This CDR3 is 14 amino acids long. V trimming: 5 bases; J trimming: 4 bases; junction bases outside the gene matches: 5. The CDR3 protein is CASSLGQENQPQHF. Here the CDR3 DNA reads TGTGCCAGCTCATTAGGACAGGAGAATCAGCCCCAGCATTTT.

The chain employs TRBV28 and TRBJ1-3; D unresolved. The CDR3 extends over 14 amino acids. Trimming took off 4 bases at V and 0 bases at J, with 7 bases between the two ends. Germline CDR1 is MDHEN and CDR2 is SYDVKM. The CDR3: CASSSDVSGNTIYF. The DNA for the CDR3 is TGTGCCAGCAGTTCAGATGTCTCTGGAAACACCATATATTTT.

The rearrangement links TRBV18 to TRBJ1-4, with D unresolved. This CDR3 has 15 residues. Germline lookup yields CDR1 KGHSH and CDR2 LQKENI. V lost 2 bases to trimming and J lost 8 bases, with 15 bases between them. The CDR3 bases are TGTGCCAGCTCACCAGCACAGAACGGCTGGGAAAAACTGTTTTTT. It codes for CASSPAQNGWEKLFF.

This sequence joins TRBV29-1 and TRBJ2-7, with 13 bases fitting TRBD2. Unmatched junction bases numbered 9, after V lost 7 bases and J lost 3 bases. The germline CDR1 and CDR2 sequences are SQVTM and ANQGSEA. The CDR3 length is 15 residues. The CDR3 reads CSAARGTSGIYEQYF. DNA for the CDR3: TGCAGCGCTGCACGTGGGACTAGCGGGATCTACGAGCAGTACTTC.

The CDR3 spells CASSLGAGSTYEQYF. CDR3 DNA: TGTGCCAGCAGCTTAGGCGCGGGGTCTACCTACGAGCAGTACTTC. The chain joins TRBV7-8 to TRBJ2-7; D is possibly TRBD2 (6 bases). CDR1 and CDR2 (germline): SGHVS, FQNEAQ. V lost 1 base to trimming and J lost 2 bases, with 12 bases between them. This CDR3 is 15 amino acids long.

The genes are TRBV30 and TRBJ2-3, with 9 bases matching TRBD2. The CDR3 is 15 amino acids. Looked up from germline, CDR1 is GTSNPN and CDR2 is SVGIG (reference sequence). The junction had 6 bases not matched to a gene; V was cut back by 3 bases and J by 2 bases. The CDR3 region is CAWSLSGGFTDTQYF. The DNA of the CDR3 is TGTGCCTGGAGCCTGAGCGGGGGGTTCACAGATACGCAGTATTTT. The whole variable domain, filled in from reference TRBV30 and TRBJ2-3, reads SQTIHQWPATLVQPVGSPLSLECTVEGTSNPNLYWYRQAAGRGLQLLFYSVGIGQISSEVPQNLSASRPQDRQFILSSKKLLLSDSGFYLCAWSLSGGFTDTQYFGPGTRLTVL.

This clone was observed once. V is TRBV6-5 and J is TRBJ2-1; tentative D call: TRBD2 (5 bases). V was clipped by 6 bases and J by 0 bases, with 9 bases between them. Germline V gives CDR1 MNHEY, CDR2 SVGAGI. The CDR3 totals 14 residues. This CDR3 reads CASRADRSYNEQFF. DNA of the CDR3: TGTGCCAGCAGAGCGGACCGCTCCTACAATGAGCAGTTCTTC.

The chain combines TRBV6-2 or TRBV6-3 with TRBJ2-3, with unresolved D. Trimming stripped 4 bases from V and 1 base from J, with 6 bases between. CDR3 size: 13 residues. Germline V gene sequence: CDR1 MNHEY, CDR2 SVGEGT. The CDR3 is CASSWRGTDTQYF. As DNA, the CDR3 is TGTGCCAGCAGTTGGAGAGGCACAGATACGCAGTATTTT.

V and J are TRBV29-1 and TRBJ2-7; the match to TRBD1 covers 7 bases. CDR3 length: 13 residues. The V and J ends lost 7 bases and 0 bases, in that order; junction bases with no gene match: 6. Germline loops: CDR1 SQVTM, CDR2 ANQGSEA. CDR3 sequence (DNA): TGCAGCGCGGGGCGGACAGGCTCCTACGAGCAGTACTTC. Translating gives CSAGRTGSYEQYF.

The rearrangement joins TRBV7-9 to TRBJ2-7; TRBD1 might be the D (5 bases). V was clipped by 1 base and J by 3 bases, with 10 bases between them. Germline V CDR1 and CDR2: SEHNR, FQNEAQ (reference sequence). The CDR3 extends over 14 amino acids. This chain's CDR3 is CASSLGAGFYEQYF. CDR3 DNA sequence: TGTGCCAGCAGCTTAGGTGCAGGGTTCTACGAGCAGTACTTC.